Presented here are 18 T cell receptor beta chains from one specimen sequenced in a study of cytomegalovirus exposure and HLA in healthy donors. In the PCR, 60 Vbeta and 13 Jbeta primers were used. Measured with immunoSEQ multiplex PCR; TCRdb has only the in-frame clones, and not every one. The sample has 75,000 to 95,000 clones. The source material was PBMCs. The receptors here all came from a man younger than 45 in good health and CMV-seronegative.

V gene TRBV30 combines with J gene TRBJ1-6; TRBD1 might be the D (6 bases). V lost 5 bases to trimming and J lost 9 bases, with 20 bases between them. CDR1 and CDR2 from the germline V gene are GTSNPN and SVGIG (reference sequence). The CDR3 covers 15 residues. CDR3 coding DNA: TGTGCCTGGGTCCCTAGCCCAGGGGCGGGTTCACCCCTCCACTTT. This translates into CAWVPSPGAGSPLHF.

This chain connects TRBV6-6 to TRBJ1-1; the D is unclear. Germline V gene lookup returns CDR1 MNHNY and CDR2 SVGAGI (reference sequence). This CDR3 spans 13 amino acids. V was shortened by 3 bases and J by 6 bases, with 11 bases between the two germline ends. The CDR3 DNA reads TGTGCCAGCAGTTATGGCAGAGAGGCTGAAGCTTTCTTT. Its protein is CASSYGREAEAFF.

The rearrangement joins TRBV5-1 to TRBJ1-4, with D perhaps matching TRBD1 (5 bases). Germline CDR1 SGHRS, CDR2 YFSETQ. The CDR3 spans 15 residues. Trimming pared 4 bases from V and 8 bases from J, leaving 18 bases between. DNA of the CDR3: TGCGCCAGCAGCCCCTGGACACATAGCGGGGAAAAACTGTTTTTT. This gives the protein CASSPWTHSGEKLFF.

The chain combines TRBV9 with TRBJ1-5; the match to TRBD1 covers 7 bases. This CDR3 has 14 residues. V dropped 4 bases and J dropped 3; count of bases not matched to a gene: 4. Germline V gene lookup returns CDR1 SGDLS and CDR2 YYNGEE. The CDR3 is CASSPRGYNQPQHF. The CDR3 DNA is TGTGCCAGCAGCCCCAGGGGGTACAATCAGCCCCAGCATTTT.

The chain recombines TRBV5-4 with TRBJ2-4; TRBD1 matches at 12 bases. The CDR3 has 16 residues. Germline V CDR1 and CDR2: SGHNT, YYREEE (reference sequence). V dropped 4 bases and J dropped 6; count of bases not matched to a gene: 8. This CDR3 is CASSPGTGGGLNIQYF. The CDR3 nucleotides are TGTGCCAGCAGCCCGGGGACAGGGGGCGGTTTAAACATTCAGTACTTC. Together with reference TRBV5-4 and TRBJ2-4, the CDR3 gives the full variable domain: ETGVTQSPTHLIKTRGQQVTLRCSSQSGHNTVSWYQQALGQGPQFIFQYYREEENGRGNFPPRFSGLQFPNYSSELNVNALELDDSALYLCASSPGTGGGLNIQYFGAGTRLSVL.

The chain uses TRBV7-9 and TRBJ2-2; a weak D match, TRBD2 (6 bases). V lost 1 base and J lost 8, with 11 bases in between. This CDR3 is 14 amino acids long. Germline-derived CDR1 and CDR2 are SEHNR and FQNEAQ (reference sequence). In nucleotides, the CDR3 is TGTGCCAGCAGCTTAGTGCGGGGTGCGGGGGAGCTGTTTTTT. Translating it yields CASSLVRGAGELFF.

J is TRBJ1-1 and V is TRBV11-3; perhaps TRBD1 as D (6 bases). Germline loops: CDR1 SGHNT, CDR2 YENEEA. Trimming left V 4 bases short and J 0 bases short, with 9 bases between. The CDR3 runs to 14 residues. CDR3 bases: TGTGCCAGCAGCTACAGGGATATGAACACTGAAGCTTTCTTT. The encoded protein is CASSYRDMNTEAFF.

This chain links TRBV7-9 with TRBJ1-1; TRBD1 agrees at 7 bases. V was clipped by 5 bases and J by 4 bases; unmatched bases: 4. Germline CDR1 is SEHNR and CDR2 is FQNEAQ (reference sequence). This CDR3 has 13 residues. The CDR3 protein is CASSHQGGTEAFF. The CDR3 DNA follows: TGTGCCAGCAGCCATCAGGGGGGCACTGAAGCTTTCTTT.

The J gene is TRBJ2-7, the V gene TRBV10-2; perhaps TRBD2 as D (6 bases). Germline assignment: CDR1 WSHSY and CDR2 SAAADI. CDR3 length: 13 residues. The ends were cut back, 4 bases at V and 4 bases at J, with 11 bases in the middle. In DNA form, the CDR3 reads TGCGCCAGCAGTGGCCGGGAGCCTTACGAGCAGTACTTC. This sequence encodes CASSGREPYEQYF.

The chain has TRBV5-1 and TRBJ2-3; D possibly corresponds to TRBD1 (6 bases). Germline CDR1 SGHRS, CDR2 YFSETQ. Trimming cost V 3 bases and J 1 base, with 12 bases left between them. The CDR3 runs to 15 residues. The chain's CDR3 is CASSSRGSGTDTQYF. The CDR3 coding sequence is TGCGCCAGCAGCTCCAGGGGTTCGGGCACAGATACGCAGTATTTT.

This chain uses TRBV11-2 with TRBJ2-7; tentative D call: TRBD2 (6 bases). There are 17 residues in the CDR3. Germline V lookup: CDR1 SGHAT, CDR2 FQNNGV. Trimming took 5 bases from V and 7 from J, leaving 27 bases between them. The CDR3 loop is CASSLTISGSPYSEQYF. CDR3 in DNA: TGTGCCAGCAGCCTAACGATTAGCGGAAGTCCCTACTCGGAGCAGTACTTC.

About this clone: The junction differs from germline at one of its ends, possibly a read error. The J gene is TRBJ2-7, the V gene TRBV7-8, with a possible D match to TRBD1 (5 bases). Per the germline V gene, CDR1 is SGHVS and CDR2 is FQNEAQ. The length of the CDR3 is 16 residues. The CDR3 reads CASSEDARASSYEQYF. The CDR3 coding sequence is TGTGCCAGCAGCGAAGACGCCAGGGCCAGCTCCTACGAGCAGTACTTT.

The chain combines TRBV5-1 with TRBJ2-5, with a weak D call TRBD1 (6 bases). CDR3 length: 14 residues. V dropped 4 bases and J dropped 1 base, with 11 bases sitting between them. The germline V gene encodes CDR1 SGHRS and CDR2 YFSETQ. CDR3 sequence: CASSPRQAQETQYF. The CDR3 nucleotides are TGCGCCAGCAGCCCAAGACAGGCCCAAGAGACCCAGTACTTC.

The rearrangement joins TRBV5-5 to TRBJ1-2; possibly TRBD1 for D (5 bases). CDR3 length equals 15 residues. Germline V gene data show CDR1 as SGHKS and CDR2 as YYEKEE (reference sequence). The ends were cut back, 2 bases at V and 2 bases at J, with 13 bases in the middle. CDR3 amino acids: CASSFRFGGNYGYTF. CDR3 nucleotide sequence: TGTGCCAGCAGCTTCCGGTTTGGGGGGAACTATGGCTACACCTTC.

The chain joins TRBV4-2 to TRBJ1-1; 9 bases line up with TRBD1. The CDR3 totals 14 residues. The V gene end was trimmed by 8 bases and the J gene end by 4 bases; junction bases not matched to a gene: 8. Germline assignment: CDR1 LGHNA and CDR2 YNFKEQ. In DNA, the CDR3 is TGTGCCAGCGGCCGGGACAGGGAAGGCACTGAAGCTTTCTTT. It codes for CASGRDREGTEAFF.

The rearrangement links TRBV2 to TRBJ2-3; TRBD1 matches 10 bases. The V and J ends lost 5 bases and 6 bases, in that order; junction bases with no gene match: 5. The CDR3 has 14 amino acids. Germline loops: CDR1 SNHLY, CDR2 FYNNEI. Written as DNA, the CDR3 is TGTGCCAGCAGTATCGGACAGGGGGGGGATACGCAGTATTTT. This sequence encodes CASSIGQGGDTQYF. The full variable domain, its missing parts supplied by reference TRBV2 and TRBJ2-3, is EPEVTQTPSHQVTQMGQEVILRCVPISNHLYFYWYRQILGQKVEFLVSFYNNEISEKSEIFDDQFSVERPDGSNFTLKIRSTKLEDSAMYFCASSIGQGGDTQYFGPGTRLTVL.

V and J are TRBV2 and TRBJ2-7; D is perhaps TRBD2 (7 bases). The CDR3 runs 15 residues. CDR1 is SNHLY and CDR2 is FYNNEI in the germline V gene. V lost 5 bases and J 0 bases, leaving 14 bases between the germline ends. CDR3 sequence (DNA): TGTGCCAGCAGTCAGCGGGACACCCGCTCCTACGAGCAGTACTTC. It translates to CASSQRDTRSYEQYF. The full variable domain, with the rest looked up from reference TRBV2 and TRBJ2-7, is EPEVTQTPSHQVTQMGQEVILRCVPISNHLYFYWYRQILGQKVEFLVSFYNNEISEKSEIFDDQFSVERPDGSNFTLKIRSTKLEDSAMYFCASSQRDTRSYEQYFGPGTRLTVT.

The V call is TRBV5-6, the J call TRBJ1-1, with D perhaps matching TRBD1 (5 bases). V lost 0 bases and J lost 5, with 11 bases in between. The CDR3 is made up of 14 amino acids. From germline, CDR1 is SGHDT and CDR2 YYEEEE. CDR3 residues: CASSLGRVWTEAFF. CDR3 coding DNA: TGTGCCAGCAGCTTGGGCAGGGTATGGACTGAAGCTTTCTTT.